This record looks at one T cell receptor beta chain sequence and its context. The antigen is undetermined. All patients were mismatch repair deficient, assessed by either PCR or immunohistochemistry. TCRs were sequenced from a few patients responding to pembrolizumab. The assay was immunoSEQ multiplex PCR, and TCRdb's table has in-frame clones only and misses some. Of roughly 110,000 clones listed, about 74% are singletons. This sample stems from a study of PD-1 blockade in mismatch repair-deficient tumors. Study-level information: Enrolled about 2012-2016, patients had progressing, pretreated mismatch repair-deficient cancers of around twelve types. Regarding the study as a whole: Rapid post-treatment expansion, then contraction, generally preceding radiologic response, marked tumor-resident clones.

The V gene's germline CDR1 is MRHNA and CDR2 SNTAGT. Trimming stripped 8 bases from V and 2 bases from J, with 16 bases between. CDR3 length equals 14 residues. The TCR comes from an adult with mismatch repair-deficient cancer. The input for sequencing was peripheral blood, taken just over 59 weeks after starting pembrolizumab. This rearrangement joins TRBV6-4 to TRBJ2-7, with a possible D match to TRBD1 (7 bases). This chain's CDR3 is CASLGGDSPYEQYF. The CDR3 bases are TGTGCCAGCCTAGGCGGGGACAGCCCCTACGAGCAGTACTTC.